The clone carrying this T cell receptor (beta chain) was counted a single time. TCRdb's table, derived via immunoSEQ multiplex PCR, lists solely in-frame clones and lacks some. The profile shows about 200,000 clones, more than 65% of them singletons. The sample originates from a study of cytomegalovirus exposure and HLA in healthy donors. The receptor's source is a woman in her twenties or thirties in good health and CMV-seropositive. The sample was PBMCs.

The CDR3 DNA is TGTGCCAGCAGTTTATCGGGCGGGACTCCCGGGGAGCTGTTTTTT. This translates into CASSLSGGTPGELFF. V usage is TRBV27 and J usage is TRBJ2-2; a possible D gene is TRBD2 (6 bases). V lost 0 bases to trimming and J lost 6 bases, with 11 bases between them. CDR1 is MNHEY, CDR2 SMNVEV, per germline (reference sequence). The CDR3 runs 15 residues.